This is a list of T cell receptor beta chains from one sample in a study of cytomegalovirus exposure and HLA in healthy donors. Here immunoSEQ multiplex PCR was the method, and the copy in TCRdb shows in-frame clones only, minus some. The table shows around 100,000 clones, with approximately 80% occurring only once. Material for sequencing was PBMCs. The receptors derive from a woman aged 25-40 years in good health and CMV-seronegative. Both conserved end residues are part of each CDR3. The D gene is left open where the match is weak. Only part of the rows carry a size: once, few, many, or a class if the clone is expanded.

clone_size: -
d_call: -
v_call: TRBV7-3
j_call: TRBJ1-1
cdr3_aa: CASSSTLNTEAFF
cdr3_nt: TGTGCCAGCAGCTCGACACTGAACACTGAAGCTTTCTTT

clone_size: -
d_call: TRBD1
v_call: TRBV6-5
j_call: TRBJ1-5
cdr3_aa: CASSRQGLSNQPQHF
cdr3_nt: TGTGCCAGCAGCAGACAGGGGTTAAGCAATCAGCCCCAGCATTTT

clone_size: -
d_call: TRBD1
v_call: TRBV29-1
j_call: TRBJ1-1
cdr3_aa: CSVGGTVATEAFF
cdr3_nt: TGCAGCGTTGGCGGGACAGTAGCCACTGAAGCTTTCTTT

clone_size: few
d_call: -
v_call: TRBV6-5
j_call: TRBJ1-2
cdr3_aa: CASGGVGRLDGYTF
cdr3_nt: TGTGCCAGCGGGGGCGTTGGTCGACTCGATGGCTACACCTTC

clone_size: -
d_call: -
v_call: TRBV5-6
j_call: TRBJ1-5
cdr3_aa: CASSLARAGSQPQHF
cdr3_nt: TGTGCCAGCAGCTTGGCACGGGCCGGGAGTCAGCCCCAGCATTTT

clone_size: -
d_call: TRBD1
v_call: TRBV7-9
j_call: TRBJ2-7
cdr3_aa: CASSSGGGSEQYF
cdr3_nt: TGTGCCAGCAGCTCAGGGGGCGGGTCCGAGCAGTACTTC

clone_size: once
d_call: -
v_call: TRBV2
j_call: TRBJ2-3
cdr3_aa: CASSLGTLRSDTQYF
cdr3_nt: TGTGCCAGCTCCCTCGGGACTTTGCGGTCCGATACGCAGTATTTT

clone_size: -
d_call: TRBD1
v_call: TRBV15
j_call: TRBJ2-1
cdr3_aa: CATSRGTGSSYNEQFF
cdr3_nt: TGTGCCACCAGCAGAGGGACAGGTAGCTCCTACAATGAGCAGTTCTTC

clone_size: few
d_call: -
v_call: TRBV2
j_call: TRBJ1-5
cdr3_aa: CASRRGFNGGQPQHF
cdr3_nt: TGTGCCAGCAGGAGGGGGTTTAATGGAGGTCAGCCCCAGCATTTT

clone_size: -
d_call: -
v_call: TRBV10-2
j_call: TRBJ1-1
cdr3_aa: CASSEGRGTEAFF
cdr3_nt: TGCGCCAGCAGTGAGGGTCGAGGGACTGAAGCTTTCTTT

clone_size: -
d_call: -
v_call: TRBV4-3
j_call: TRBJ1-1
cdr3_aa: CASSQEEGHTEAFF
cdr3_nt: TGCGCCAGCAGCCAAGAGGAGGGTCACACTGAAGCTTTCTTT

clone_size: -
d_call: -
v_call: TRBV19
j_call: TRBJ1-2
cdr3_aa: CASSGEFYGYTF
cdr3_nt: TGTGCCAGTAGTGGAGAGTTCTATGGCTACACCTTC

clone_size: -
d_call: TRBD2
v_call: TRBV30
j_call: TRBJ2-1
cdr3_aa: CAWELAGGANEQFF
cdr3_nt: TGTGCCTGGGAACTAGCGGGGGGGGCCAATGAGCAGTTCTTC

clone_size: -
d_call: -
v_call: TRBV9
j_call: TRBJ2-2
cdr3_aa: CASSSLNTGELFF
cdr3_nt: TGTGCCAGCAGCTCCCTCAACACCGGGGAGCTGTTTTTT

clone_size: once
d_call: -
v_call: TRBV6-5
j_call: TRBJ2-7
cdr3_aa: CASSYRPGEPYEQYF
cdr3_nt: TGTGCCAGCAGTTATCGCCCAGGTGAACCCTACGAGCAGTACTTC

clone_size: -
d_call: -
v_call: TRBV7-9
j_call: TRBJ2-5
cdr3_aa: CASSPWDNKPSQYF
cdr3_nt: TGTGCCAGCAGCCCGTGGGACAACAAACCTTCCCAGTACTTC

clone_size: -
d_call: TRBD1
v_call: TRBV5-1
j_call: TRBJ1-1
cdr3_aa: CASSGGQGAVGAAEAFF
cdr3_nt: TGCGCCAGCAGCGGAGGACAGGGGGCGGTGGGAGCGGCTGAAGCTTTCTTT

clone_size: -
d_call: -
v_call: TRBV25-1
j_call: TRBJ2-1
cdr3_aa: CASSNEVSLWEQFF
cdr3_nt: TGTGCCAGCAGTAATGAGGTTTCGTTGTGGGAGCAGTTCTTC

clone_size: -
d_call: TRBD1
v_call: TRBV4-3
j_call: TRBJ1-2
cdr3_aa: CASSLGGGSYGYTF
cdr3_nt: TGCGCCAGCAGTCTAGGGGGCGGCAGCTATGGCTACACCTTC

clone_size: -
d_call: TRBD2
v_call: TRBV2
j_call: TRBJ2-1
cdr3_aa: CASSQDLRLARDNEQFF
cdr3_nt: TGTGCCAGCAGTCAAGATTTGAGACTAGCAAGGGACAATGAGCAGTTCTTC

clone_size: -
d_call: -
v_call: TRBV27
j_call: TRBJ2-7
cdr3_aa: CASSFGRGASYEQYF
cdr3_nt: TGTGCCAGCAGTTTTGGTCGGGGGGCCTCCTACGAGCAGTACTTC

clone_size: few
d_call: -
v_call: TRBV7-9
j_call: TRBJ1-1
cdr3_aa: CASSLLREEAFF
cdr3_nt: TGTGCCAGCAGCTTATTGAGAGAAGAAGCTTTCTTT